The entry that follows covers one TCR beta chain sequence. There are 15 residues in the CDR3. Germline V gene lookup returns CDR1 SNHLY and CDR2 FYNNEI. Deletions cut 7 bases from V and 1 base from J, with 16 bases between. This sample was included in a study of blood T cell repertoires in COVID-19. Study-wide context: Collection of acute and convalescent COVID-19 samples took place in the United States, Italy and Spain. PBMCs, B-cell-depleted T cells, or T cells provided the cDNA or gDNA that made up the material.

Using immunoSEQ multiplex PCR, the repertoire was profiled, and TCRdb retains in-frame clones only, with some absent. Among 110,000 or so clones listed, more than 75% were seen once. The clonotype was recovered from a woman between 40 and 50 years old with acute or convalescent COVID-19. Sequenced: peripheral blood. This rearrangement joins TRBV2 to TRBJ1-1; D is perhaps TRBD1 (6 bases). The CDR3 protein is CASTPQGQGNTEAFF. The CDR3, as DNA: TGTGCCAGCACCCCACAGGGTCAGGGGAACACTGAAGCTTTCTTT.